This TCR beta chain was captured in a study of response to subunit inactivated influenza vaccine. TCRdb fed the RT-PCR reads into MiXCR, producing one record per CDR3 protein. This sample has 530,000 or so distinct CDR3 sequences, with over 25% found just once. The source material was CD4+ T cells sorted from PBMCs, sampled approximately 5 days after vaccination. This receptor was taken from a man in his fifties or sixties who received an inactivated influenza vaccine.

Written as DNA, the CDR3 is TGTGCCAGCAGCTTAGCGCTGAAGGAGCTGTTTTTT. This translates into CASSLALKELFF. The J gene is TRBJ2-2, the V gene TRBV7-2; the D is unclear. V was shortened by 0 bases and J by 10 bases, with 6 bases between the two germline ends. CDR3 size: 12 residues. Per the germline V gene, CDR1 is SGHTA and CDR2 is FQGNSA. The variable domain in full, completed from reference TRBV7-2 and TRBJ2-2, reads GAGVSQSPSNKVTEKGKDVELRCDPISGHTALYWYRQSLGQGLEFLIYFQGNSAPDKSGLPSDRFSAERTGGSVSTLTIQRTQQEDSAVYLCASSLALKELFFGEGSRLTVL.